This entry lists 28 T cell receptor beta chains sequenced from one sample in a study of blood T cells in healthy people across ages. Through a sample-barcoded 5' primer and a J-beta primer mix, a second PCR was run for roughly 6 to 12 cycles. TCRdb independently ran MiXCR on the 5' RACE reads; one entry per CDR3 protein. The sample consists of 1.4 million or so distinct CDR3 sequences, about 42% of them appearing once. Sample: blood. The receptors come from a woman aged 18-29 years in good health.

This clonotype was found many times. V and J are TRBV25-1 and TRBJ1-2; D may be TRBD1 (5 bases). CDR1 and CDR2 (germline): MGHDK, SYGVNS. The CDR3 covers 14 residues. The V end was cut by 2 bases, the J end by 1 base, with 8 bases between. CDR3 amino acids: CASSEDDSNYGYTF. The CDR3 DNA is TGTGCCAGCAGTGAAGATGACAGTAACTATGGCTACACCTTC.

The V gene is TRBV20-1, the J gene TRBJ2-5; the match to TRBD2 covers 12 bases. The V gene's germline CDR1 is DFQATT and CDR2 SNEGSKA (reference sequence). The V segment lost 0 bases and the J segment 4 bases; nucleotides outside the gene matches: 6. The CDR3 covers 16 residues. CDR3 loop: CSARDWTSGVRETQYF. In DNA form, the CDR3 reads TGCAGTGCTAGAGATTGGACTAGCGGGGTTCGAGAGACCCAGTACTTC.

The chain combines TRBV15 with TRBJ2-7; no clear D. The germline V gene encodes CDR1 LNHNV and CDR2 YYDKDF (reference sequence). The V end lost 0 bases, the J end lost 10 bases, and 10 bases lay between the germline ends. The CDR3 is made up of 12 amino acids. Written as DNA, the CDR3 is TGTGCCACCAGCAGAGATTCGGCTCATCAGTACTTC. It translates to CATSRDSAHQYF.

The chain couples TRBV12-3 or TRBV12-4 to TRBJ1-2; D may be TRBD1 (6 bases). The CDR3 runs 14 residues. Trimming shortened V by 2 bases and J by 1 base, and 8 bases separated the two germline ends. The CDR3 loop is CASSLRQVNYGYTF. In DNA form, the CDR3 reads TGTGCCAGCAGTTTACGACAGGTTAACTATGGCTACACCTTC.

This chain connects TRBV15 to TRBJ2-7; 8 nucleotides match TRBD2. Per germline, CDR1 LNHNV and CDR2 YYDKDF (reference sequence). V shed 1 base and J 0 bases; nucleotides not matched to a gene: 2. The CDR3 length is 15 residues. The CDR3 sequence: CATSRAGTSSYEQYF. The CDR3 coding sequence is TGTGCCACCAGCAGAGCGGGGACTAGCTCCTACGAGCAGTACTTC.

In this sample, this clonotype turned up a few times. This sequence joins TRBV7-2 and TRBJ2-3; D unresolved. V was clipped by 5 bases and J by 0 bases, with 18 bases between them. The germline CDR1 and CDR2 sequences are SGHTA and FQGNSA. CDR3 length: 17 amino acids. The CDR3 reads CASSLRVDIASTDTQYF. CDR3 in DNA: TGTGCCAGCAGCCTCCGCGTTGACATCGCTAGCACAGATACGCAGTATTTT. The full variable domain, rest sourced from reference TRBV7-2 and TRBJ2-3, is GAGVSQSPSNKVTEKGKDVELRCDPISGHTALYWYRQSLGQGLEFLIYFQGNSAPDKSGLPSDRFSAERTGGSVSTLTIQRTQQEDSAVYLCASSLRVDIASTDTQYFGPGTRLTVL.

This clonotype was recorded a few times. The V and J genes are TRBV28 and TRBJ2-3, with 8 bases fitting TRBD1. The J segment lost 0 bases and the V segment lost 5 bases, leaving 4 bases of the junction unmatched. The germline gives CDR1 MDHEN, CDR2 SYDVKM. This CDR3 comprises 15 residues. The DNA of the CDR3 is TGTGCCAGCAGTACGACAGGGGCAAGCACAGATACGCAGTATTTT. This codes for CASSTTGASTDTQYF.

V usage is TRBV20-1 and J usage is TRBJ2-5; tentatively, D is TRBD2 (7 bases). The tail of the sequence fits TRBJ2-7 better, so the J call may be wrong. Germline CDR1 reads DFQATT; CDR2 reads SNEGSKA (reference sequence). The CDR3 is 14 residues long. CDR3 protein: CSASGGGLDYEQYF. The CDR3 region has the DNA TGCAGTGCTAGTGGCGGGGGCCTTGATTACGAGCAGTACTTC.

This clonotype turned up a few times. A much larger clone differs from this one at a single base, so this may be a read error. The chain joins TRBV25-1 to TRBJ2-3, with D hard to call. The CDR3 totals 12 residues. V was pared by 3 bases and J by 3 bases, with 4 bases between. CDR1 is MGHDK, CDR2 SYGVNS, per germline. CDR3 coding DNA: TGTGCCAGCAGTGAGATGACAGATACGCAGTATTTT. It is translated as CASSEMTDTQYF.

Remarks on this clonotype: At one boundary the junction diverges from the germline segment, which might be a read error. CDR3 in DNA: TGCGCCAGCGGGAGGGACGGGGGCTATAATTCGCCCCTCCACTTT. Residues: CASGRDGGYNSPLHF. The V call is TRBV4-1, the J call TRBJ1-6; TRBD1 is a possible D gene (6 bases). The CDR3 sequence is 15 residues long. Germline CDR1 MGHRA, CDR2 YSYEKL.

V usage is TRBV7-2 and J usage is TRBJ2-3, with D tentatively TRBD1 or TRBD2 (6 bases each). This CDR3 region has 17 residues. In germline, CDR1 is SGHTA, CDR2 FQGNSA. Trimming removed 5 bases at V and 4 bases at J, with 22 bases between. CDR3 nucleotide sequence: TGTGCCAGCAGCCTCCCCTTTTGGGGGGACACTGCAGATACGCAGTATTTT. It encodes CASSLPFWGDTADTQYF.

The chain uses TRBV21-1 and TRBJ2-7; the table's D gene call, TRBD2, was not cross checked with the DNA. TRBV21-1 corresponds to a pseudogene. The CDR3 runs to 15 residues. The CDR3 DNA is TGTGCCAGCAGCACCGAGCGGGGTGCTTCCTACGAGCAGTACTTC. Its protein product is CASSTERGASYEQYF.

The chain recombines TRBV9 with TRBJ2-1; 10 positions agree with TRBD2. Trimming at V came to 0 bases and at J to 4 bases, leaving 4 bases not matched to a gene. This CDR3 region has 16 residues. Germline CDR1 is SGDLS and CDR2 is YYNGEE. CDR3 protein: CASSVGWTSGYNEQFF. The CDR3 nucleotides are TGTGCCAGCAGCGTAGGGTGGACTAGCGGTTACAATGAGCAGTTCTTC.

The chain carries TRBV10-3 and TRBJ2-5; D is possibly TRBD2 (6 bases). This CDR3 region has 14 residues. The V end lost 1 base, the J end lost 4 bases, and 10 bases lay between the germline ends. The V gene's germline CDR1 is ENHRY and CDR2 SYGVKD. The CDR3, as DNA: TGTGCCATCAGTGAGTTAGTGGGGGGAGAGACCCAGTACTTC. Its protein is CAISELVGGETQYF.

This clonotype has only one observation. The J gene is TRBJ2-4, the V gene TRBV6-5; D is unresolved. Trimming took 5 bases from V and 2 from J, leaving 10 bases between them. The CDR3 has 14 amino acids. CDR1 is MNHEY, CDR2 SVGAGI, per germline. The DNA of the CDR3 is TGTGCCAGCAGTGACACCCTTACCAAAAACATTCAGTACTTC. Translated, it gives CASSDTLTKNIQYF.

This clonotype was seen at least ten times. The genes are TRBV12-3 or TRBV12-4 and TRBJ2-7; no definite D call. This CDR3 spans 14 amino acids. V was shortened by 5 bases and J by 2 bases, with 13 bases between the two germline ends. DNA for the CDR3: TGTGCCAGCAGTATAGGAGTGGGTCCCTACGAGCAGTACTTC. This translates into CASSIGVGPYEQYF.

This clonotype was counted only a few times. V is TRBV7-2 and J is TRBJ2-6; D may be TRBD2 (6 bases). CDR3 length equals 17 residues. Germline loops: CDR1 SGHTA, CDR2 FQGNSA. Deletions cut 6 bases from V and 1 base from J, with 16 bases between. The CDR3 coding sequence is TGTGCCAGCAGATATCCGGGACTGCTTTCTGGGGCCAACGTCCTGACTTTC. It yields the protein CASRYPGLLSGANVLTF. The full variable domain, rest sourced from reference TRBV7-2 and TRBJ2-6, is GAGVSQSPSNKVTEKGKDVELRCDPISGHTALYWYRQSLGQGLEFLIYFQGNSAPDKSGLPSDRFSAERTGGSVSTLTIQRTQQEDSAVYLCASRYPGLLSGANVLTFGAGSRLTVL.

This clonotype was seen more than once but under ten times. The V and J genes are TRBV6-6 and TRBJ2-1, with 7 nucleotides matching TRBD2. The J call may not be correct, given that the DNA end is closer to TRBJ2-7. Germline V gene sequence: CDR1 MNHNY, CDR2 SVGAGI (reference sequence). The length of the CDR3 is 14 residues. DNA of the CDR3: TGTGCCAGCAGTTACTCGGGGGGGTACAATGAGCAGTACTTC. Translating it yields CASSYSGGYNEQYF.

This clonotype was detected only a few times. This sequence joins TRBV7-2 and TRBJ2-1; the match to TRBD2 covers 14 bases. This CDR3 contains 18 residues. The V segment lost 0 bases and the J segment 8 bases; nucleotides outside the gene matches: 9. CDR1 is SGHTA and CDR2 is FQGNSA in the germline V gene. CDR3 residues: CASSLAVRTSGRKDEQFF. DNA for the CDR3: TGTGCCAGCAGCTTAGCAGTGAGGACTAGCGGGAGGAAAGATGAGCAGTTCTTC.

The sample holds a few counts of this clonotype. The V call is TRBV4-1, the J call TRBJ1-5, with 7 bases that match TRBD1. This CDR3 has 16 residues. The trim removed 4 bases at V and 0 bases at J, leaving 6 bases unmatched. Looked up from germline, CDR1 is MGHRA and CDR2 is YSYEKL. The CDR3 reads CASSPGTEYSNQPQHF. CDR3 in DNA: TGCGCCAGCAGCCCCGGGACAGAATATAGCAATCAGCCCCAGCATTTT.

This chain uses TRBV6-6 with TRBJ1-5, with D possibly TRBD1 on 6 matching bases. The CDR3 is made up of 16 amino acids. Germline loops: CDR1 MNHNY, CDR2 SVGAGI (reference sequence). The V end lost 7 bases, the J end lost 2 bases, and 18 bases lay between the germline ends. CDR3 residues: CASTLQGAAGNQPQHF. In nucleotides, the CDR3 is TGTGCCAGCACTTTACAGGGCGCGGCTGGCAATCAGCCCCAGCATTTT.

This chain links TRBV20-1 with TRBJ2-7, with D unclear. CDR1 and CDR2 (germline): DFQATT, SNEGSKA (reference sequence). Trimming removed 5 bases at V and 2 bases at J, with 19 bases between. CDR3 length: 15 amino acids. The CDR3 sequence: CSALNSLPTAYEQYF. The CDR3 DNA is TGCAGTGCTCTAAACAGCCTGCCCACGGCCTACGAGCAGTACTTC.

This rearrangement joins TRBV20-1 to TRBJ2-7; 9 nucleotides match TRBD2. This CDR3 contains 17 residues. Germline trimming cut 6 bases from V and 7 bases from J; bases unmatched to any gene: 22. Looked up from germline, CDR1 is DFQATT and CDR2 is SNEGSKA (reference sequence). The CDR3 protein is CSAGASGALGSYNEQYF. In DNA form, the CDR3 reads TGCAGTGCAGGGGCTAGCGGGGCTTTGGGCTCCTACAATGAGCAGTACTTC.

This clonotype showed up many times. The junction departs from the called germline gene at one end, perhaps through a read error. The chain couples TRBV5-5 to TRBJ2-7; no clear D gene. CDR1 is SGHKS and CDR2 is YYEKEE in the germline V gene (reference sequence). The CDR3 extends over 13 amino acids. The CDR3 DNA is TGCGCCAGCAGCTTGGAACTATCCTACGAGCAGTACTTC. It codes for CASSLELSYEQYF.

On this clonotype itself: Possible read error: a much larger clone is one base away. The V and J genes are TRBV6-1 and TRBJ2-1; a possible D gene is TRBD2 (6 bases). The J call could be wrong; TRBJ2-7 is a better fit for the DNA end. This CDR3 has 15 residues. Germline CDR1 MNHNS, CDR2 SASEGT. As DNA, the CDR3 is TGTGCCAGCAGTGAAGAGGGCGGGACTTACAATGAGCAGTACTTC. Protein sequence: CASSEEGGTYNEQYF.

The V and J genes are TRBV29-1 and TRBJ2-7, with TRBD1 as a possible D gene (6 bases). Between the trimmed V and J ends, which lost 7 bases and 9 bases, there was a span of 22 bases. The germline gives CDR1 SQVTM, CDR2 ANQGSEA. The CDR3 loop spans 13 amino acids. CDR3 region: CSGVDRPYGGQYF. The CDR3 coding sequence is TGCAGCGGCGTGGACAGACCCTACGGTGGGCAGTACTTC.

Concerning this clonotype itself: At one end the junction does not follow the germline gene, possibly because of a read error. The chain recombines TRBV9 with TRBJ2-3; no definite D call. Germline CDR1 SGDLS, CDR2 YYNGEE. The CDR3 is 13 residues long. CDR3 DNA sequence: TGTGCCGGCAGCGTAGGGAATCTGGATACGCAGTATTTT. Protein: CAGSVGNLDTQYF.

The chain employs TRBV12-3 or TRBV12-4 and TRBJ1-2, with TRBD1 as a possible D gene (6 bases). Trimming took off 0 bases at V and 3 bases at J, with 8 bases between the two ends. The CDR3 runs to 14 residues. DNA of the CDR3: TGTGCCAGCAGTTTAGCGCAGGGGTACTATGGCTACACCTTC. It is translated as CASSLAQGYYGYTF.